This entry lists 5 T cell receptor beta chains sequenced from one sample in a study. TCRdb reanalysed the 5' RACE reads using MiXCR and keeps one entry per CDR3 protein. This sample has approximately 40,000 distinct CDR3 sequences; less than 25% occur once, and the top ten carry about 4%. Tregs were sorted as CD4+CD25+CD127-/low cells. The sequenced sample consisted of Tregs sorted from blood. The origin of the receptors is a female donor with breast cancer.

The chain couples TRBV5-1 to TRBJ2-1, with 7 bases identical to TRBD2. The CDR3 has 18 amino acids. Germline lookup yields CDR1 SGHRS and CDR2 YFSETQ. V lost 2 bases and J lost 5; bases outside the gene matches: 16. DNA for the CDR3: TGCGCCAGCAGCTTAGGCAGGAGGGAACCGGGACTAAACAATGAGCAGTTCTTC. It translates to CASSLGRREPGLNNEQFF.

This clonotype was observed a handful of times. The rearrangement links TRBV12-3 or TRBV12-4 to TRBJ2-1, with 8 bases aligning to TRBD2. The V and J ends lost 1 base and 2 bases, in that order; junction bases with no gene match: 1. CDR3 length: 15 residues. CDR3 bases: TGTGCCAGCAGTTTAGGTAGCGGGACCTACAATGAGCAGTTCTTC. Its protein product is CASSLGSGTYNEQFF.

On this clonotype: The CDR3 ends on some other residue instead of the conserved phenylalanine or tryptophan, so this is likely a read error. This chain uses TRBV29-1 with TRBJ2-1; D call uncertain. Trimming took off 3 bases at V and 8 bases at J, with 8 bases between the two ends. The CDR3 is 11 amino acids. Looked up from germline, CDR1 is SQVTM and CDR2 is ANQGSEA. Here the CDR3 reads CSVDRVYEQFL. The CDR3 nucleotides read TGCAGCGTTGACCGGGTATATGAGCAGTTCCTC.

This clonotype has just a few counts. The genes are TRBV7-6 and TRBJ2-1; D is undetermined. Trimming pared 2 bases from V and 4 bases from J, leaving 6 bases between. This CDR3 region has 13 residues. The germline gives CDR1 SGHVS, CDR2 FNYEAQ. CDR3 bases: TGTGCCAGCAGCTTAAGGCAGTACAATGAGCAGTTCTTC. It is translated as CASSLRQYNEQFF.

V and J are TRBV9 and TRBJ2-3, with 7 bases aligning to TRBD2. This CDR3 comprises 15 residues. The germline gives CDR1 SGDLS, CDR2 YYNGEE. Germline trimming cut 5 bases from V and 4 bases from J; bases unmatched to any gene: 10. The CDR3 loop reads CASSMTPGGSDTQYF. CDR3 coding DNA: TGTGCCAGCAGTATGACTCCGGGAGGTTCAGATACGCAGTATTTT. The whole variable domain, filled in from reference TRBV9 and TRBJ2-3, reads DSGVTQTPKHLITATGQRVTLRCSPRSGDLSVYWYQQSLDQGLQFLIQYYNGEERAKGNILERFSAQQFPDLHSELNLSSLELGDSALYFCASSMTPGGSDTQYFGPGTRLTVL.